The entry below describes one T cell receptor beta chain. This clone is a singleton in its sample. Its antigen is still unknown. The record has no base qualities; no much larger clone is one base away. The library came from the immunoSEQ multiplex PCR assay. Here the immuneACCESS table is served through TCRdb, limited to in-frame sequences with V and J called. Missing clones are a known gap in these copies; in checked studies unresolved V genes cover under half, and the rest lacks a known reason. The sample data list about 72,000 clones, and 78% of these were observed just once. Of the sample, less than 7.5% falls within the top ten clones. These data come from a study of radiotherapy plus CTLA-4 blockade in lung cancer (dated by TCRdb to the late 2010s). Study-level background: Objective responses occurred in approximately 17% of enrolled patients, and 30% to 35% achieved disease control. The paper as a whole reports these results and caveats: Increased serum interferon-beta after radiation, together with early dynamic changes in blood T cell clones, were reported to be the strongest predictors of response. After treatment with radiotherapy and ipilimumab, TCR clones that originated in tumors expanded in peripheral blood.

As encoded in the germline V gene (reference sequence), CDR1 is SEHNR while CDR2 is FQNEAQ. Trimming at the junction amounts to 5 bases on V and 5 bases on J, and the germline ends lie 16 bases apart. Including the terminal cysteine and valine, the CDR3 comprises 14 residues. CDR3 DNA is the only sequence kept; it has 42 bases, read in frame from the first base. The study tested focal radiation therapy combined with CTLA-4 blockade (ipilimumab) in patients with chemo-refractory metastatic non-small-cell lung cancer. Sequences were derived from peripheral blood, sampled from a patient treated with radiotherapy plus ipilimumab. The sequence was collected from a human donor with non-small cell lung cancer who had a complete response to radiotherapy plus ipilimumab. The V and J genes are TRBV7-9 and TRBJ2-7; matching of 5 bases hints at TRBD2 as the D gene. For the CDR3, the sequence is CASSHSSPGNEQYV. The nucleotide sequence is given as TGTGCCAGCAGCCACTCAAGTCCCGGGAACGAGCAGTACGTC.